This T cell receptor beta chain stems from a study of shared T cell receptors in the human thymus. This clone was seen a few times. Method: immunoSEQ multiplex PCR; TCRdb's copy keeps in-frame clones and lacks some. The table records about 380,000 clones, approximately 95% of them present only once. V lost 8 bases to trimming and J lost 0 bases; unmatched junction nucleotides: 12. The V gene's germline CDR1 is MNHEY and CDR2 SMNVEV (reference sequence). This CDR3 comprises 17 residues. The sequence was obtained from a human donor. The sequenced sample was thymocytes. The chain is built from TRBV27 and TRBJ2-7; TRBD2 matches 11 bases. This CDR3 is CASHPGLAGLSSYEQYF. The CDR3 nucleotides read TGTGCCAGCCACCCAGGACTAGCGGGCCTAAGCTCCTACGAGCAGTACTTC.